The clone carrying this T cell receptor (beta chain) was seen many times. Its antigen is still unknown. This specimen belongs to a study of metastatic and nonmetastatic thyroid tumors. For the study at large: Thyroid patients, malignant and benign, had repertoires compared across blood and tumor or nodule tissue.

Per the original methods: CDR3 was compared across clinicopathological groups, and the resulting differences were used to build a distant-metastasis classifier for papillary thyroid cancer. TCRdb reanalyzed the PCR reads with MiXCR. These V and J calls are TCRdb output, not the study's own analysis. This sample has about 92,000 clones, with just under 15% found just once. Thyroid surgery had not been preceded by any treatment in any patient. The CDR3 extends over 13 amino acids. From germline, CDR1 is MNHNS and CDR2 SASEGT. V lost 10 bases and J 7 bases, leaving 14 bases between the germline ends. The study's findings and limits: Malignant thyroid tumors reportedly had TCR beta diversity that was significantly higher than in benign nodules, in blood and tumor.

The material sequenced was blood. The chain carries TRBV6-1 and TRBJ1-6, with a possible D match to TRBD1 (6 bases). The receptor comes from a female donor with papillary thyroid cancer or a benign thyroid nodule (not recorded which). Some clones in this sample may be carry-over from other donors' samples. This chain's CDR3 is CAIADSSNSPLHF. In DNA, the CDR3 is TGTGCCATCGCGGACAGCTCAAATTCACCCCTCCACTTT.